This T cell receptor (beta chain) came from a study of OX40 agonist ivuxolimab in advanced cancers. Background on the study: Hepatocellular carcinoma, melanoma, renal cell or head and neck cancer occurred in dose-escalation patients. Three patients got partial responses; one had hepatocellular carcinoma and two had cutaneous melanoma. Findings and caveats of the study: The average count of expanded clones was higher among CD8+ T cells than among CD4+. Partly responding patients at 0.1-3.0 mg/kg showed some of the smallest clonal expansion.

Produced via immunoSEQ multiplex PCR; TCRdb's table is partial and in-frame only. The sample has 50,000 to 85,000 clones; roughly 85% are singletons. From germline, CDR1 is LNHDA and CDR2 SQIVND (reference sequence). V was pared by 6 bases and J by 0 bases, with 7 bases between. This CDR3 comprises 13 residues. Comment on this clone: The target antigen is unknown.

This receptor was taken from an adult with an advanced solid tumor such as melanoma, head and neck, liver or kidney cancer. The sample in question was CD4+ or CD8+ T cells sorted from blood, obtained in a trial of the OX40 agonist ivuxolimab. The chain employs TRBV19 and TRBJ2-3; perhaps D is TRBD1 or TRBD2 (5 bases each). CDR3 sequence reads: CASSEGSTDTQYF. CDR3 nucleotide sequence: TGTGCCAGTAGCGAGGGGAGCACAGATACGCAGTATTTT.